The sequence of this T cell receptor beta chain was determined in a study of cytomegalovirus exposure and HLA in healthy donors. Notes on the study in general: Many donors carried some public TCRs, although rarity characterized most TCR sequences. Cytomegalovirus-associated status was assigned to approximately 160 TCR beta chains. Upon later analysis, TCR association rates were observed to vary by HLA locus, being highest for DRB1 and lowest for HLA-C.

With regard to this clone: The antigen is not known. At one boundary the junction diverges from the germline segment, which might be a read error. The identical CDR3 is also encoded by other nucleotide sequences in the sample.

Both 60 Vbeta primers and 13 Jbeta primers went into the PCR. Method: immunoSEQ multiplex PCR; TCRdb's copy keeps in-frame clones and lacks some. Of approximately 120,000 clones in the sample, less than 80% were seen once. The specimen was PBMCs. This receptor was obtained from a woman between 50 and 59 years old in good health and CMV-seropositive.

This chain's CDR3 is CASSEGLAGTGELFF. Written as DNA, the CDR3 is TGTGCCAGCAGCGAAGGACTAGCGGGAACCGGGGAGCTGTTTTTT. This chain links TRBV6-1 with TRBJ2-2, with 12 bases lining up with TRBD2. Germline loops: CDR1 MNHNS, CDR2 SASEGT. This CDR3 contains 15 residues.